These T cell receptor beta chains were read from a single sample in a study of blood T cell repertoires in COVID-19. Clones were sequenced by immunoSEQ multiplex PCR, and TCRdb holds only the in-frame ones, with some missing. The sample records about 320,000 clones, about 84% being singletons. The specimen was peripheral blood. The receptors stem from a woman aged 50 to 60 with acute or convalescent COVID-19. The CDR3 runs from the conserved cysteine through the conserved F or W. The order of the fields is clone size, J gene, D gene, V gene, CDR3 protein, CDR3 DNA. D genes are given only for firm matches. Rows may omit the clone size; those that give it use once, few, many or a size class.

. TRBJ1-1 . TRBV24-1 CATSAQNTEAFF TGTGCCACCAGTGCCCAGAACACTGAAGCTTTCTTT
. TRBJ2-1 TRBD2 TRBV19 CASSMWTSESEQFF TGTGCCAGTAGTATGTGGACTAGCGAGAGTGAGCAGTTCTTC
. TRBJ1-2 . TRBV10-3 CAFSRTEASGYTF TGTGCCTTCTCCCGGACAGAAGCCTCTGGCTACACCTTC
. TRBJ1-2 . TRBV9 CASSGETHNYGYTF TGTGCCAGCAGCGGCGAGACACATAACTATGGCTACACCTTC
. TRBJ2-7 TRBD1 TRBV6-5 CASSYYGTGGYEQYF TGTGCCAGCAGTTATTACGGGACAGGGGGCTACGAGCAGTACTTC
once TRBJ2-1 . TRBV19 CASSIDRIVSFF TGTGCCAGTAGTATAGACAGGATAGTATCGTTCTTC
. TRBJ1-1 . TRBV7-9 CASSLVADTEAFF TGTGCCAGCAGCTTAGTGGCAGACACTGAAGCTTTCTTT
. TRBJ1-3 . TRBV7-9 CASSFPGIIGNTIYF TGTGCCAGCAGCTTCCCAGGGATAATTGGAAACACCATATATTTT
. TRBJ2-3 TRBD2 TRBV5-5 CASSPGLAGGRSTDTQYF TGTGCCAGCAGCCCGGGACTAGCGGGAGGTCGTAGCACAGATACGCAGTATTTT
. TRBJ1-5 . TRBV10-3 CAISTGFNQPQHF TGTGCCATCAGTACAGGCTTCAATCAGCCCCAGCATTTT
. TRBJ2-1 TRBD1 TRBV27 CASRGQGAVNEQFF TGTGCCAGCAGGGGACAGGGGGCTGTGAATGAGCAGTTCTTC
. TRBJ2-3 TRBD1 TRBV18 CASSPTRTGPDTQYF TGTGCCAGCTCACCGACGCGGACAGGGCCAGATACGCAGTATTTT
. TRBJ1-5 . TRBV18 CASQARDQPQHF TGTGCCAGCCAGGCGAGGGATCAGCCCCAGCATTTT
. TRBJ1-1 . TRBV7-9 CASSLWQNTEAFF TGTGCCAGCAGCTTATGGCAGAACACTGAAGCTTTCTTT
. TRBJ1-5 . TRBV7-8 CASSFGINQPQHF TGTGCCAGCAGCTTTGGCATTAATCAGCCCCAGCATTTT
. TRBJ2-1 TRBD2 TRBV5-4 CASSLAARLASVHEQFF TGTGCCAGCAGCTTGGCGGCGAGACTAGCGTCCGTGCATGAGCAGTTCTTC
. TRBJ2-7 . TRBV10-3 CAIRRATGESSYEQYF TGTGCCATTCGCCGAGCGACGGGAGAAAGCTCCTACGAGCAGTACTTC
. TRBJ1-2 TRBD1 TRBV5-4 CASSTGQGSYGYTF TGTGCCAGCAGCACCGGACAGGGAAGTTATGGCTACACCTTC
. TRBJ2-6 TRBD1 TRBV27 CASSLLRTGRSGANVLTF TGTGCCAGCAGTTTATTGAGGACAGGGCGCTCTGGGGCCAACGTCCTGACTTTC
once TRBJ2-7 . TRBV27 CASSLSAGSNYEQYF TGTGCCAGCAGTTTATCGGCCGGGAGCAACTACGAGCAGTACTTC
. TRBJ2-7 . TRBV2 CASSSEQYF TGTGCCAGTAGCTCCGAGCAGTACTTC
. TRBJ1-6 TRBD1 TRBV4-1 CASSQEDRVYSPLHF TGCGCCAGCAGCCAAGAGGACAGGGTCTATTCACCCCTCCACTTT
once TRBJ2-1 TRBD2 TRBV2 CAIHTGTSTYNEQFF TGTGCCATTCATACCGGGACTAGTACCTACAATGAGCAGTTCTTC
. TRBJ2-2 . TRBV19 CASVGSERGELFF TGTGCCAGCGTCGGGTCGGAGAGGGGGGAGCTGTTTTTT
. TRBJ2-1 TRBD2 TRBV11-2 CASSTRLAGVVYNEQFF TGTGCCAGCAGCACCAGACTAGCAGGAGTTGTCTACAATGAGCAGTTCTTC
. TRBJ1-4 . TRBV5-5 CASSILATNEKLFF TGTGCCAGCAGCATACTTGCAACTAATGAAAAACTGTTTTTT
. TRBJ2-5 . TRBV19 CASSNQGSETQYF TGTGCCAGTAGTAATCAGGGTTCCGAGACCCAGTACTTC
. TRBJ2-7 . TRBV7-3 CASSLGGLNSYEQYF TGTGCCAGCAGCTTGGGTGGGCTCAACTCCTACGAGCAGTACTTC
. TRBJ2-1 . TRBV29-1 CSVESLNFDSQFF TGCAGCGTTGAATCGCTTAACTTCGATAGCCAGTTCTTC
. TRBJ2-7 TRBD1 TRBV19 CASSVAQGALYEQYF TGTGCCAGTAGTGTCGCCCAGGGGGCACTATACGAGCAGTACTTC
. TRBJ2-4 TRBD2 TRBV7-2 CASSLAPSGKNIQYF TGTGCCAGCAGCTTAGCCCCTAGCGGTAAAAACATTCAGTACTTC
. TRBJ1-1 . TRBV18 CASSPQYRDEAFF TGTGCCAGCTCACCACAGTACAGGGACGAAGCTTTCTTT
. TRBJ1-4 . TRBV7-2 CASSGQPNEKLFF TGTGCCAGCAGCGGACAGCCCAATGAAAAACTGTTTTTT
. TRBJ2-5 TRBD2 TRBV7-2 CASSFPGGKETQYF TGTGCCAGCAGCTTTCCGGGAGGAAAAGAGACCCAGTACTTC
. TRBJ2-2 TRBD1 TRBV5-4 CASSFAHGQGRTGELFF TGTGCCAGCAGCTTTGCCCATGGACAGGGTCGGACCGGGGAGCTGTTTTTT
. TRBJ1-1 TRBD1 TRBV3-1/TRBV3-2 CASSTGVGTEAFF TGTGCCAGCAGTACAGGGGTGGGAACTGAAGCTTTCTTT
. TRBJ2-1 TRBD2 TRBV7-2 CASSLAGLGAGAYNEQFF TGTGCCAGCAGCTTAGCAGGTTTAGGGGCGGGAGCATACAATGAGCAGTTCTTC
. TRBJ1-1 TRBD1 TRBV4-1 CASSQRTGGTEAFF TGCGCCAGCAGCCAACGGACAGGGGGCACTGAAGCTTTCTTT
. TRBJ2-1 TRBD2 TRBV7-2 CASSPSGRSSYNEQFF TGTGCCAGCAGCCCTAGCGGGAGGTCGTCCTACAATGAGCAGTTCTTC
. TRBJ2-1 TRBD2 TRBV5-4 CASSLGALAGKENEQFF TGTGCCAGCAGCTTGGGGGCCCTAGCGGGGAAAGAAAATGAGCAGTTCTTC
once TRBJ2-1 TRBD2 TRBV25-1 CASSGALGRGTYNEQFF TGTGCCAGCAGTGGAGCCCTCGGGAGGGGGACCTACAATGAGCAGTTCTTC
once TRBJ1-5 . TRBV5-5 CASSLAGGSFNQPQHF TGTGCCAGCAGCTTGGCGGGGGGCTCTTTCAATCAGCCCCAGCATTTT
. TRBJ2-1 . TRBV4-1 CASSQVGANSYNEQFF TGCGCCAGCAGCCAAGTAGGAGCGAACTCCTACAATGAGCAGTTCTTC
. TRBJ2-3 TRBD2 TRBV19 CASSFLGTSESTDTQYF TGTGCCAGTAGTTTTCTTGGGACTAGCGAGAGCACAGATACGCAGTATTTT
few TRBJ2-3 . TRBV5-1 CASSLEVLTNTQYF TGCGCCAGCAGCTTGGAAGTTCTTACAAATACGCAGTATTTT
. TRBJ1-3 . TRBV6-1 CASSETGSSGNTIYF TGTGCCAGCAGTGAAACAGGCAGCTCTGGAAACACCATATATTTT
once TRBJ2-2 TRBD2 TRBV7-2 CASSLAGLAANTGELFF TGTGCCAGCAGCTTAGCGGGGCTAGCGGCAAACACCGGGGAGCTGTTTTTT
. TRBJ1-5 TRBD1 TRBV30 CAWAGQSNQPQHF TGTGCCTGGGCGGGACAGAGCAATCAGCCCCAGCATTTT
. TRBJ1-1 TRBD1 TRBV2 CASVDRAMETEAFF TGTGCCAGCGTCGACAGGGCTATGGAAACTGAAGCTTTCTTT
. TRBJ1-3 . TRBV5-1 CASSLSTAGNTIYF TGCGCCAGCAGCTTGAGCACAGCTGGAAACACCATATATTTT
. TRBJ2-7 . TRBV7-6 CASSLAEGATYEQYF TGTGCCAGCAGCTTAGCGGAGGGGGCTACCTACGAGCAGTACTTC
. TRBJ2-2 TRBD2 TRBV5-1 CASSLDSGRFTGELFF TGCGCCAGCAGCTTGGACAGCGGGAGATTTACCGGGGAGCTGTTTTTT
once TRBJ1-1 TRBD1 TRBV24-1 CATRGQEPNTEAFF TGTGCCACCAGGGGACAGGAACCGAACACTGAAGCTTTCTTT
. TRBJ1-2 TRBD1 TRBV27 CASSQRPGQGNYGYTF TGTGCCAGCAGCCAAAGACCGGGACAGGGGAACTATGGCTACACCTTC